These 5 T cell receptor beta chains were all obtained from the same sample, sequenced in a study of technical replicates of blood from a few donors. Clones were sequenced by immunoSEQ multiplex PCR, and TCRdb holds only the in-frame ones, with some missing. This sample carries 65,000 to 95,000 clones, around 94% of them seen once, and the ten largest clones take approximately 0.42%. Source material: T cells isolated from PBMCs. The origin of the receptors is a human donor in good health.

In nucleotides, the CDR3 is TGTGCCAGCATTGGACAGGGGGGGAACATTCAGTACTTC. Protein sequence: CASIGQGGNIQYF. The V call is TRBV6-1, the J call TRBJ2-4, with TRBD1 identical over 10 bases. CDR1 and CDR2 (germline): MNHNS, SASEGT. J was trimmed by 7 bases and V by 7 bases; bases with no gene match: 4. This CDR3 has 13 amino acids.

This sequence joins TRBV5-6 and TRBJ2-7; 8 bases fit TRBD1. In germline, CDR1 is SGHDT, CDR2 YYEEEE. The junction had 7 bases not matched to a gene; V was cut back by 3 bases and J by 5 bases. There are 14 residues in the CDR3. The CDR3 coding sequence is TGTGCCAGCAGCTCGGGACAGGTGGGGGACGAGCAGTACTTC. Protein sequence: CASSSGQVGDEQYF.

This chain connects TRBV28 to TRBJ2-7, with a weak D call TRBD1 (6 bases). Trimming stripped 1 base from V and 0 bases from J, with 16 bases between. The germline CDR1 and CDR2 sequences are MDHEN and SYDVKM. The CDR3 sequence is 17 residues long. CDR3 in DNA: TGTGCCAGCAGTTTATCCCTAGACAGGACTTCCTCCTACGAGCAGTACTTC. Residues: CASSLSLDRTSSYEQYF.

The CDR3 region is CASSPGQFYEQYF. The CDR3 DNA sequence: TGTGCCAGCAGCCCGGGACAGTTCTACGAGCAGTACTTC. V is TRBV7-3 and J is TRBJ2-7, with 7 positions matching TRBD1. The J segment lost 3 bases and the V segment lost 5 bases, leaving 4 bases of the junction unmatched. This CDR3 comprises 13 residues. Germline V gives CDR1 SGHTA, CDR2 FQGTGA.

The rearrangement uses TRBV4-1 and TRBJ1-2, with 8 bases matching TRBD1. Trimming at V came to 2 bases and at J to 8 bases, leaving 4 bases not matched to a gene. Germline CDR1 MGHRA, CDR2 YSYEKL. This CDR3 contains 13 residues. CDR3 nucleotides: TGCGCCAGCAGCCAATCAGGGGGCTACGGCTACACCTTC. Translating gives CASSQSGGYGYTF.